Listed below are T cell receptor beta chains from one sample, sequenced in a study of blood T cell repertoires in COVID-19. The data were produced by immunoSEQ multiplex PCR, yet TCRdb's version contains in-frame clones alone and is incomplete. The sample includes 100,000 to 150,000 clones, over 80% of them seen just once. The source material was peripheral blood. The source of these receptors is a man aged 40-55 years with active or convalescent COVID-19. CDR3s include the opening cysteine and the closing phenylalanine or tryptophan. D genes are given only for firm matches. Size is stated for part of the rows, as once, few or many counts, or as a class when the clone is expanded.

D	V	size	J	CDR3	DNA
.	TRBV5-1	.	TRBJ1-4	CASSLETATNEKLFF	TGCGCCAGCAGCTTGGAGACAGCAACTAATGAAAAACTGTTTTTT
.	TRBV6-6	.	TRBJ2-7	CASSRSSYEQYF	TGTGCCAGCAGCCGTAGCTCCTACGAGCAGTACTTC
.	TRBV10-2	.	TRBJ1-4	CASQRGGYENEKLFF	TGCGCCAGCCAGAGGGGGGGGTACGAGAATGAAAAACTGTTTTTT
TRBD2	TRBV7-3	once	TRBJ2-1	CASSLNSGGSYNEQFF	TGTGCCAGCAGCTTGAATAGCGGGGGCTCCTACAATGAGCAGTTCTTC
.	TRBV15	few	TRBJ1-2	CATSLDTNYGYTF	TGTGCCACCAGCTTGGACACTAACTATGGCTACACCTTC
.	TRBV13	.	TRBJ2-7	CASSFSSWTAPSYEQYF	TGTGCCAGCAGCTTCAGTTCCTGGACAGCACCCTCCTACGAGCAGTACTTC
TRBD1	TRBV18	few	TRBJ1-4	CASSSDREKTNEKLFF	TGTGCCAGCTCATCGGACAGGGAGAAAACTAATGAAAAACTGTTTTTT
TRBD2	TRBV5-4	.	TRBJ2-3	CASSQRGGRVTSTDTQYF	TGTGCCAGCAGCCAGCGGGGGGGCCGGGTCACTAGCACAGATACGCAGTATTTT
.	TRBV7-7	.	TRBJ2-1	CASSPRLVGSYNEQFF	TGTGCTAGCAGCCCTCGACTAGTCGGGTCCTACAATGAGCAGTTCTTC
TRBD1	TRBV6-5	.	TRBJ2-7	CASSYFRQGSHEQYF	TGTGCCAGCAGTTACTTCCGACAGGGTTCCCACGAGCAGTACTTC
TRBD2	TRBV7-2	.	TRBJ2-3	CASSVSGVTDTQYF	TGTGCCAGCAGCGTTAGCGGGGTCACAGATACGCAGTATTTT
.	TRBV18	once	TRBJ1-2	CASNRGTENYGYTF	TGTGCCAGCAACCGCGGGACGGAAAACTATGGCTACACCTTC
TRBD2	TRBV4-1	.	TRBJ2-3	CASSQDSAGSKKTQYF	TGCGCCAGCAGCCAAGATTCAGCGGGGTCAAAAAAGACGCAGTATTTT
.	TRBV10-3	.	TRBJ2-3	CAISEGGTQYF	TGTGCCATCAGTGAGGGAGGAACGCAGTATTTT
TRBD1	TRBV5-4	.	TRBJ1-2	CASSWDSGGYGYTF	TGTGCCAGCAGCTGGGACAGTGGGGGATATGGCTACACCTTC
.	TRBV7-2	.	TRBJ1-3	CASSQDSAGLSGNTIYF	TGTGCCAGCAGCCAAGACTCGGCAGGGCTCTCTGGAAACACCATATATTTT
.	TRBV9	.	TRBJ1-5	CASSAGVKDQPQHF	TGTGCCAGCAGCGCCGGGGTAAAAGATCAGCCCCAGCATTTT
.	TRBV11-2	.	TRBJ2-2	CASSLMGTANTGELFF	TGTGCCAGCAGCTTAATGGGCACAGCTAACACCGGGGAGCTGTTTTTT
TRBD1	TRBV3-1/TRBV3-2	few	TRBJ1-4	CASSQAPSPTGGRATNEKLFF	TGTGCCAGCAGCCAAGCCCCGTCACCGACAGGGGGACGTGCAACTAATGAAAAACTGTTTTTT
.	TRBV7-9	.	TRBJ2-7	CASSPRQKRYEQYF	TGTGCCAGCAGCCCTAGACAGAAGCGCTACGAGCAGTACTTC
.	TRBV7-3	.	TRBJ2-3	CASSELGKQYF	TGTGCCAGCAGCGAGCTCGGGAAGCAGTATTTT
.	TRBV25-1	.	TRBJ2-5	CASSPPGRGGETQYF	TGTGCCAGCAGCCCTCCAGGGAGGGGGGGAGAGACCCAGTACTTC
.	TRBV28	.	TRBJ1-2	CAIQGGGYTF	TGTGCCATACAGGGCGGGGGCTACACCTTC
TRBD2	TRBV27	.	TRBJ2-1	CASSLAPWRAGGNNEQFF	TGTGCCAGCAGTTTAGCCCCCTGGAGAGCGGGGGGAAACAATGAGCAGTTCTTC
TRBD2	TRBV11-2	few	TRBJ2-3	CASSPTWRGGTDTQYF	TGTGCCAGCAGCCCTACCTGGCGGGGGGGTACAGATACGCAGTATTTT
TRBD1	TRBV2	.	TRBJ1-6	CASNKGQLNSPLHF	TGTGCCAGCAATAAGGGACAGCTAAATTCACCCCTCCACTTT
.	TRBV1	.	TRBJ2-2	CTSSQESLLAGGPLNTGELFF	TGCACCAGCAGCCAAGAGTCACTACTAGCGGGGGGACCCCTGAACACCGGGGAGCTGTTTTTT
.	TRBV23-1	.	TRBJ2-6	CARNVTGRPGANVLTF	TGCGCCAGAAATGTAACAGGGCGCCCTGGGGCCAACGTCCTGACTTTC
TRBD1	TRBV2	.	TRBJ2-5	CASSGSDRATTQYF	TGTGCCAGCAGTGGATCCGACAGGGCCACTACCCAGTACTTC
TRBD1	TRBV2	.	TRBJ1-2	CASSPDRELYGYTF	TGTGCCAGCAGCCCCGACAGGGAGCTCTATGGCTACACCTTC
TRBD1	TRBV4-3	.	TRBJ1-3	CASSQEGGQGGTIYF	TGCGCCAGCAGCCAAGAAGGGGGACAGGGCGGCACCATATATTTT
TRBD1	TRBV3-1/TRBV3-2	.	TRBJ1-2	CASSLSGQGLNYGYTF	TGTGCCAGCAGCCTATCGGGACAGGGGCTTAACTATGGCTACACCTTC
.	TRBV19	.	TRBJ1-1	CASSSLAGYTEAFF	TGTGCCAGTAGTTCCCTCGCCGGTTACACTGAAGCTTTCTTT
TRBD1	TRBV9	.	TRBJ2-2	CASSPGQGPNTGELFF	TGTGCCAGCAGCCCTGGACAGGGGCCGAACACCGGGGAGCTGTTTTTT
.	TRBV19	.	TRBJ2-1	CASSELDEQFF	TGTGCCAGTTCCGAACTCGATGAGCAGTTCTTC
TRBD1	TRBV13	.	TRBJ1-4	CASSLRGQGNEKLFF	TGTGCCAGCAGCTTAAGGGGACAGGGGAATGAAAAACTGTTTTTT
TRBD1	TRBV10-3	.	TRBJ2-2	CAISGWTGHTGELFF	TGTGCCATCAGTGGATGGACAGGGCACACCGGGGAGCTGTTTTTT
.	TRBV9	.	TRBJ2-1	CASSVDLAPYNEQFF	TGTGCCAGCAGCGTAGACTTAGCCCCCTACAATGAGCAGTTCTTC